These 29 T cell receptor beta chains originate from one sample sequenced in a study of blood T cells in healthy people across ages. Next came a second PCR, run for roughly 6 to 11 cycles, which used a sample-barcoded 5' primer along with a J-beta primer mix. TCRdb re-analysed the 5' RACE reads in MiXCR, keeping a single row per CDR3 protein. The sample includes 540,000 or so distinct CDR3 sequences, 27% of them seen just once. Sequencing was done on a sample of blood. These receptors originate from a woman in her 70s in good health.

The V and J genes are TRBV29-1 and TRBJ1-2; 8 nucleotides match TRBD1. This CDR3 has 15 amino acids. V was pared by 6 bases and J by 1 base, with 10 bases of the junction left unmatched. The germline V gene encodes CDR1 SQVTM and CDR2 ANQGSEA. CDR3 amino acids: CSVATYRGGNYGYTF. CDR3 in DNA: TGCAGCGTCGCGACTTACAGGGGGGGTAACTATGGCTACACCTTC.

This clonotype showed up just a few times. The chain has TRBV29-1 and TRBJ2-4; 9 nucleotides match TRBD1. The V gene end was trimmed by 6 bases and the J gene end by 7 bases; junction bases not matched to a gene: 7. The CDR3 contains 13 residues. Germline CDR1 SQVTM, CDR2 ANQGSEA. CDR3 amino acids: CSVSGTGFNIQYF. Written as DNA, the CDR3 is TGCAGCGTATCCGGGACAGGGTTTAACATTCAGTACTTC.

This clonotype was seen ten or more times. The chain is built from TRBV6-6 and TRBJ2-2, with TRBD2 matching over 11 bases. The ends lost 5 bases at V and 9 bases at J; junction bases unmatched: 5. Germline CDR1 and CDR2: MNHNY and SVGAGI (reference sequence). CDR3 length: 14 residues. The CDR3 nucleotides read TGTGCCAGCAGTCAGCTAGCGGGGGGCAGGGAGCTGTTTTTT. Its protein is CASSQLAGGRELFF.

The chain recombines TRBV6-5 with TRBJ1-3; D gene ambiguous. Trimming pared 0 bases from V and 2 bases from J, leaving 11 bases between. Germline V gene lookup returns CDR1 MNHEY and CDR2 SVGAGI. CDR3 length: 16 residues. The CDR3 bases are TGTGCCAGCAGTTACTCGAGCAAGGGCACTGGAAACACCATATATTTT. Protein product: CASSYSSKGTGNTIYF.

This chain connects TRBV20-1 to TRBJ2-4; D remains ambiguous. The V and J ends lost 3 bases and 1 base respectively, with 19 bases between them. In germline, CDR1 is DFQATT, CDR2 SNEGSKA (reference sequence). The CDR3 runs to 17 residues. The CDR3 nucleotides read TGCAGTGCTAGTATAGCCCATACGGTGATGGCCAAAAACATTCAGTACTTC. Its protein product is CSASIAHTVMAKNIQYF.

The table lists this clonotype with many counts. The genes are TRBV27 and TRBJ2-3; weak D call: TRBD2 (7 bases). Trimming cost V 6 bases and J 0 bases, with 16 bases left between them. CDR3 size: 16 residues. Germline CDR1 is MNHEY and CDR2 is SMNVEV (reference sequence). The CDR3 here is CASSPLGGLSTDTQYF. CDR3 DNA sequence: TGTGCCAGCAGCCCTCTGGGGGGGCTCAGCACAGATACGCAGTATTTT.

The CDR3 sequence is CASSFRQEGNSPLHF. CDR3 sequence (DNA): TGTGCCAGCAGTTTCAGACAGGAAGGGAATTCACCCCTCCACTTT. The chain has TRBV12-3 or TRBV12-4 and TRBJ1-6; TRBD1 might be the D (6 bases). The CDR3 loop spans 15 amino acids. With 3 bases removed from V and 7 bases from J, the gap between germline ends came to 13 bases.

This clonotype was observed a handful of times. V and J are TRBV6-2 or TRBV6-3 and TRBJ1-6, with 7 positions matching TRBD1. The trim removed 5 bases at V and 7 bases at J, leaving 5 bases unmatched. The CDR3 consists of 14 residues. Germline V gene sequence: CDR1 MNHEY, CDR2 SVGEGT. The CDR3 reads CASSPTGRNSPLHF. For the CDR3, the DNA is TGTGCCAGCAGTCCGACAGGGAGGAATTCACCCCTCCACTTT.

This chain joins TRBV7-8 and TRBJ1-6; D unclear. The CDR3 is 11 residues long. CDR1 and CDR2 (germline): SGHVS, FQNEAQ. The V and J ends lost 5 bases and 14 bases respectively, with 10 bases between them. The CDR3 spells CASSVGASLHF. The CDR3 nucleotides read TGTGCCAGCAGCGTTGGTGCGTCCCTCCACTTT.

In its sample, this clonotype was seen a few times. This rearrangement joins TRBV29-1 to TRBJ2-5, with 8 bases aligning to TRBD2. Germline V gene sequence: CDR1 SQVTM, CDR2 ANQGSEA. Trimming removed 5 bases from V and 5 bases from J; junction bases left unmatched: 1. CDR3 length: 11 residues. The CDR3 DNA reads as TGCAGCGTTCGGGGGGGTGAGACCCAGTACTTC. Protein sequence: CSVRGGETQYF.

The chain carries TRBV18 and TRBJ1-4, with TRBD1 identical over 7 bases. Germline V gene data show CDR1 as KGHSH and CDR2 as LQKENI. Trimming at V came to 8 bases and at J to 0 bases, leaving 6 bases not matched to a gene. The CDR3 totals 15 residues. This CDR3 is CASTPTGATNEKLFF. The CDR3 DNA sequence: TGTGCCAGCACCCCAACAGGGGCAACTAATGAAAAACTGTTTTTT.

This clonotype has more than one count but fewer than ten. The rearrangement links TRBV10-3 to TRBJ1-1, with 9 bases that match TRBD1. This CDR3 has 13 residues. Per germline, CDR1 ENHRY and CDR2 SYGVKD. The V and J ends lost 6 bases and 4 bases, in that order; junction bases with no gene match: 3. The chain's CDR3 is CAISQDRGTEAFF. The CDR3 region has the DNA TGTGCCATCAGCCAGGACAGGGGCACTGAAGCTTTCTTT.

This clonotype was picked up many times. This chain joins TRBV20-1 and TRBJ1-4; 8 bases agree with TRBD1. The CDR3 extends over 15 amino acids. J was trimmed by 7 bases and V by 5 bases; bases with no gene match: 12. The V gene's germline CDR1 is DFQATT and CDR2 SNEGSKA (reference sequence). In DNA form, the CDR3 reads TGCAGTGCTCGGACAGGGAAGGGCCCCGGTGAAAAACTGTTTTTT. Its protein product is CSARTGKGPGEKLFF.

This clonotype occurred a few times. CDR3 in DNA: TGCAGCGTTTTACAGGGCGACGAAAAACTGTTTTTT. It encodes CSVLQGDEKLFF. This chain connects TRBV29-1 to TRBJ1-4; perhaps TRBD1 as D (6 bases). Germline assignment: CDR1 SQVTM and CDR2 ANQGSEA. V was pared by 5 bases and J by 8 bases, with 12 bases between. The CDR3 runs 12 residues. The variable domain in full, completed from reference TRBV29-1 and TRBJ1-4, reads SAVISQKPSRDICQRGTSLTIQCQVDSQVTMMFWYRQQPGQSLTLIATANQGSEATYESGFVIDKFPISRPNLTFSTLTVSNMSPEDSSIYLCSVLQGDEKLFFGSGTQLSVL.

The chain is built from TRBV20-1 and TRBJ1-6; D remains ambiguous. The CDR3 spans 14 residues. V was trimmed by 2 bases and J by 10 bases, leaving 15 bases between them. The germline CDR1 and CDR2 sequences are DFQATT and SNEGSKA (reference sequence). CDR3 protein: CSARWRFERSPLHF. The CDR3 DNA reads TGCAGTGCTAGATGGCGTTTCGAACGGTCACCCCTCCACTTT.

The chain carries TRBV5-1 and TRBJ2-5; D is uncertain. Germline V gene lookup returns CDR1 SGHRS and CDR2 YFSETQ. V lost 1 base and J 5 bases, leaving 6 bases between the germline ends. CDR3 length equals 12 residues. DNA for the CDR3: TGCGCCAGCAGCTTGTTTGTGGAGACCCAGTACTTC. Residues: CASSLFVETQYF.

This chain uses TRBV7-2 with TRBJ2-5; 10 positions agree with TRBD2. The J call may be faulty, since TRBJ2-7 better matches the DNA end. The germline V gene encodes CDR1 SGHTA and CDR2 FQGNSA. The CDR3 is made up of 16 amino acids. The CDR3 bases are TGTGCCAGCAGCTTAGCTAGCGGGGGGTCTACCTACGAGCAGTACTTC. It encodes CASSLASGGSTYEQYF.

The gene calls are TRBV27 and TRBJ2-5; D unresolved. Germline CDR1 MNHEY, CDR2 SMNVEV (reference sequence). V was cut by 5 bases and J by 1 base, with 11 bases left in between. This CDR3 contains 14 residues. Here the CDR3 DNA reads TGTGCCAGCAGTCTCCGACAACGCCAAGAGACCCAGTACTTC. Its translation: CASSLRQRQETQYF.

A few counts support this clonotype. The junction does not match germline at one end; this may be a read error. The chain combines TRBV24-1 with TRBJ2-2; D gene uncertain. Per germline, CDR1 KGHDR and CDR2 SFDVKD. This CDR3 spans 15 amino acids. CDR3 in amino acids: CATSDSLALTGELFF. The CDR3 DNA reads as TGTGCCACCAGCGATTCCCTGGCCTTAACCGGGGAGCTGTTTTTT.

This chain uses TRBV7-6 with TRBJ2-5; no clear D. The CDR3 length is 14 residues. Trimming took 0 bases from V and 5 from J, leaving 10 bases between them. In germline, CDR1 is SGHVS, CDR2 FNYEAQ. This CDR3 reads CASSLARLGETQYF. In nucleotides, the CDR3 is TGTGCCAGCAGCTTAGCACGGCTTGGGGAGACCCAGTACTTC.

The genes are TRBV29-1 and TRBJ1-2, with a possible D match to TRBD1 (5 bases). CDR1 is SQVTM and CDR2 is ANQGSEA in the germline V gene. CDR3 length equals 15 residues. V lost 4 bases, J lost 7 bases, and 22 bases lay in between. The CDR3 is CSVVPWQGPQGGYTF. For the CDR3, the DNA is TGCAGCGTTGTCCCGTGGCAGGGCCCGCAAGGTGGCTACACCTTC. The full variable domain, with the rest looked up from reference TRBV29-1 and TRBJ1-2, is SAVISQKPSRDICQRGTSLTIQCQVDSQVTMMFWYRQQPGQSLTLIATANQGSEATYESGFVIDKFPISRPNLTFSTLTVSNMSPEDSSIYLCSVVPWQGPQGGYTFGSGTRLTVV.

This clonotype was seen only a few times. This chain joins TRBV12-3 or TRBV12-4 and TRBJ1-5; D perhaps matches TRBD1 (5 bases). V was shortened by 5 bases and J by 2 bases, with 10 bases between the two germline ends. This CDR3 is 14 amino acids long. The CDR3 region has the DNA TGTGCCAGCAGTGGCAGGGTTGGCAATCAGCCCCAGCATTTT. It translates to CASSGRVGNQPQHF.

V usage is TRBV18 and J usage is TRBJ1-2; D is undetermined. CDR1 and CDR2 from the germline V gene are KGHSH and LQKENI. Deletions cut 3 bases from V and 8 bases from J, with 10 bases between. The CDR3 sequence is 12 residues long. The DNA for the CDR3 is TGTGCCAGCTCACCGCCCGTTAGGGGCTACACCTTC. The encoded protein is CASSPPVRGYTF.

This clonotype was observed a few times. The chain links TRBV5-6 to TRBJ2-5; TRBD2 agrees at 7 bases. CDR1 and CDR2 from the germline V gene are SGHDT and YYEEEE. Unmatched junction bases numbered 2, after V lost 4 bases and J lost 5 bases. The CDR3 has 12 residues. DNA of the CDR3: TGTGCCAGCAGCGGGGGGGTTGAGACCCAGTACTTC. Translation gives CASSGGVETQYF.

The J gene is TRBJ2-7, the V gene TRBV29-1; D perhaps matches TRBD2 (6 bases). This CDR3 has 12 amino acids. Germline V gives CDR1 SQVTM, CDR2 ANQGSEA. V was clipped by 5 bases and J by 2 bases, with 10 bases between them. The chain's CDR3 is CSVLRGTYEQYF. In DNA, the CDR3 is TGCAGCGTTCTTCGCGGGACCTACGAGCAGTACTTC.

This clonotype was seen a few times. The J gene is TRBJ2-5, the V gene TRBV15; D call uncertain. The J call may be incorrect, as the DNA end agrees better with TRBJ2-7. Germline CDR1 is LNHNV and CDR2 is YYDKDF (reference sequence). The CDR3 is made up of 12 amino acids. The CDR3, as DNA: TGTGCCACCAGCAGAGCTCACCTCGAGCAGTACTTC. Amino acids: CATSRAHLEQYF.

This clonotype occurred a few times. The chain's CDR3 is CASRADRDSYEQYF. CDR3 nucleotides: TGTGCCAGCAGGGCGGACAGGGATTCCTACGAGCAGTACTTC. The V call is TRBV6-1, the J call TRBJ2-7, with TRBD1 matching over 8 bases. The germline CDR1 and CDR2 sequences are MNHNS and SASEGT. V was clipped by 6 bases and J by 1 base; unmatched bases: 5. CDR3 length equals 14 residues.

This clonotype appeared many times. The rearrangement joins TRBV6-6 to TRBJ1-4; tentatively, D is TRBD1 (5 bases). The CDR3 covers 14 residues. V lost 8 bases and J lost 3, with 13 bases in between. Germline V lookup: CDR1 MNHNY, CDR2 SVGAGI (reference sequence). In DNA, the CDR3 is TGTGCCAGCTTACCTGGGGGGTCTAATGAAAAACTGTTTTTT. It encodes CASLPGGSNEKLFF.

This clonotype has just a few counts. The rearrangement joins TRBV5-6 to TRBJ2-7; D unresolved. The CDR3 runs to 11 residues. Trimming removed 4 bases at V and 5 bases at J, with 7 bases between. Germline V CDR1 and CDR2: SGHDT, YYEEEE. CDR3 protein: CASSRQDEQYF. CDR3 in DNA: TGTGCCAGCAGCCGCCAGGACGAGCAGTACTTC.